Following are 12 T cell receptor beta chains from one sample sequenced in a study of blood T cell repertoires in COVID-19. Sequenced by immunoSEQ multiplex PCR; TCRdb stores in-frame clones only, minus some. The data show 150,000 to 200,000 clones, with 75% to 90% seen just once and less than 7% held by the top ten. Sequenced material: peripheral blood. All receptors come from a man aged 60-69 years with acute or convalescent COVID-19.

V gene TRBV21-1 combines with J gene TRBJ2-6; the table's D call TRBD1 went unverified against the DNA. TRBV21-1 is an annotated pseudogene. This CDR3 comprises 17 residues. CDR3 DNA: TGTGCCAGCGGTACAGGGTGGGCTTTACCTGGGGCCAACGTCCTGACTTTC. Its protein is CASGTGWALPGANVLTF.

The chain is built from TRBV10-3 and TRBJ2-5, with 11 bases fitting TRBD1. CDR1 ENHRY and CDR2 SYGVKD come from the germline V gene. This CDR3 is 14 amino acids long. V was pared by 2 bases and J by 5 bases, with 1 base of the junction left unmatched. CDR3 region: CAISEGQGAETQYF. DNA of the CDR3: TGTGCCATCAGTGAGGGACAGGGGGCTGAGACCCAGTACTTC.

The J gene is TRBJ1-1, the V gene TRBV4-1, with D possibly TRBD1 on 5 matching bases. The CDR3 is 14 residues long. Germline V lookup: CDR1 MGHRA, CDR2 YSYEKL. V lost 1 base and J lost 1, with 7 bases in between. This CDR3 reads CASSQGQKNTEAFF. The CDR3 coding sequence is TGCGCCAGCAGCCAAGGACAGAAGAACACTGAAGCTTTCTTT.

This clone was seen once. The rearrangement uses TRBV11-2 and TRBJ2-1, with TRBD2 matching over 8 bases. There are 19 residues in the CDR3. The J segment lost 4 bases and the V segment lost 6 bases, leaving 20 bases of the junction unmatched. Germline assignment: CDR1 SGHAT and CDR2 FQNNGV. For the CDR3, the DNA is TGTGCCAGCAGGGGATTGTCGCTAGCGGGCGCCCCGGCTTACAATGAGCAGTTCTTC. Amino acid sequence: CASRGLSLAGAPAYNEQFF.

The sample holds a few counts of this clone. The chain employs TRBV4-1 and TRBJ1-4; the match to TRBD1 covers 9 bases. This CDR3 comprises 17 residues. Trimming cost V 4 bases and J 7 bases; bases outside gene matches: 13. Germline assignment: CDR1 MGHRA and CDR2 YSYEKL. CDR3: CASSLTSPGQGGEKLFF. The DNA of the CDR3 is TGCGCCAGCAGCCTTACCTCACCGGGACAGGGTGGTGAAAAACTGTTTTTT.

This clone was counted only a few times. The J gene is TRBJ1-6, the V gene TRBV5-1, with TRBD1 matching 11 bases. Germline CDR1 reads SGHRS; CDR2 reads YFSETQ. This CDR3 is built from 15 residues. With V trimmed by 4 bases and J by 7 bases, 4 bases remained unmatched. The CDR3 is CASSPRDRGNSPLHF. The DNA for the CDR3 is TGCGCCAGCAGCCCCCGGGACAGGGGGAATTCACCCCTCCACTTT.

The J gene is TRBJ1-1, the V gene TRBV4-1; 7 bases line up with TRBD1. The CDR3 runs 18 residues. Trimming removed 0 bases from V and 5 bases from J; junction bases left unmatched: 15. Germline-derived CDR1 and CDR2 are MGHRA and YSYEKL. The CDR3 DNA reads as TGCGCCAGCAGCCAAGATGTGTCAGGGGCCAGGGGGGAAACTGAAGCTTTCTTT. It encodes CASSQDVSGARGETEAFF.

The chain employs TRBV9 and TRBJ2-4, with TRBD1 matching 8 bases. From germline, CDR1 is SGDLS and CDR2 YYNGEE. This CDR3 spans 15 amino acids. The J segment lost 5 bases and the V segment lost 4 bases, leaving 8 bases of the junction unmatched. Written as DNA, the CDR3 is TGTGCCAGCAGCTTAGGAAACAGGGGGGAAAACATTCAGTACTTC. It specifies CASSLGNRGENIQYF.

The chain has TRBV6-2 or TRBV6-3 and TRBJ2-3; weak D call: TRBD1 (6 bases). Germline V gene data show CDR1 as MNHEY and CDR2 as SVGEGT. This CDR3 region has 12 residues. V was pared by 1 base and J by 9 bases, with 8 bases between. The CDR3: CASSYYGQTQYF. CDR3 in DNA: TGTGCCAGCAGTTACTACGGACAGACGCAGTATTTT.

This chain connects TRBV2 to TRBJ2-7; 9 bases fit TRBD1. Germline CDR1 reads SNHLY; CDR2 reads FYNNEI. After removal of 7 bases from V and 1 base from J, the junction contained 5 bases not matched to a gene. The CDR3 sequence is 14 residues long. The chain's CDR3 is CASKGTGQSYEQYF. DNA of the CDR3: TGTGCCAGCAAAGGGACAGGGCAATCCTACGAGCAGTACTTC.

This chain links TRBV18 with TRBJ1-5, with 12 positions matching TRBD1. Germline V gene data show CDR1 as KGHSH and CDR2 as LQKENI. The CDR3 totals 16 residues. J gave up 9 bases and V 3 bases, and 9 bases lay outside the gene matches. This chain's CDR3 is CASSPGGTGGQWPQHF. The CDR3 DNA follows: TGTGCCAGCTCACCGGGAGGGACAGGGGGCCAATGGCCCCAGCATTTT.

The chain uses TRBV15 and TRBJ2-5; unclear D gene. The germline V gene encodes CDR1 LNHNV and CDR2 YYDKDF (reference sequence). Deletions cut 1 base from V and 2 bases from J, with 8 bases between. The CDR3 extends over 14 amino acids. CDR3 loop: CATSRGAAQETQYF. The CDR3 DNA sequence: TGTGCCACCAGCAGAGGGGCAGCTCAAGAGACCCAGTACTTC.